This T cell receptor beta chain is drawn from a study of beta chain features in type 1 diabetes. Study conclusions and caveats: VDJ junctions from type 1 diabetes patients carried fewer insertions and larger deletions.

The study reverse transcribed the entire isolated RNA, so it sequenced expressed TCRB transcripts. Produced via immunoSEQ multiplex PCR; TCRdb's table is partial and in-frame only. Here the sample spans fewer than 400,000 clones, around 8% being singletons. This clone was detected a few times. Its antigen remains unknown. Every sorted population was more than 98% pure. This CDR3 has 16 residues. V dropped 5 bases and J dropped 4; count of bases not matched to a gene: 6. Germline V gene sequence: CDR1 MDHEN, CDR2 SYDVKM. The chain employs TRBV28 and TRBJ2-2; 11 bases are a match to TRBD2. This receptor was taken from a woman between 18 and 29 years old in good health. The sequenced sample consisted of central memory CD4+ T cells from blood. Here the CDR3 reads CASSSLLAGVTGELFF. The CDR3 DNA is TGTGCCAGCAGTAGTCTACTAGCGGGAGTCACCGGGGAGCTGTTTTTT.